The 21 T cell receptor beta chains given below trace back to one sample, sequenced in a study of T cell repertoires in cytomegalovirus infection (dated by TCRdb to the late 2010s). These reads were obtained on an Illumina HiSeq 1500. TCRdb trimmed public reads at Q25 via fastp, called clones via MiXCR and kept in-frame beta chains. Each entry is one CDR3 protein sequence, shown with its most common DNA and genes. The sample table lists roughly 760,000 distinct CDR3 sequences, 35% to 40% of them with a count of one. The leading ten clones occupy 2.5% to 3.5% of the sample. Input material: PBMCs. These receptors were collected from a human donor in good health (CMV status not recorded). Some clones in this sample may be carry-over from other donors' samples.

CDR3 residues: CASRNRGSHQPQHF. DNA of the CDR3: TGTGCCAGTAGGAACCGGGGGTCCCATCAGCCCCAGCATTTT. This chain joins TRBV19 and TRBJ1-5; perhaps TRBD1 as D (5 bases). Germline CDR1 is LNHDA and CDR2 is SQIVND (reference sequence). The length of the CDR3 is 14 residues. The V gene lost 6 bases and the J gene lost 5 bases, with 14 bases spanning the gap.

CDR3 sequence: CASSRRTGDLYNEQFF. The DNA of the CDR3 is TGTGCCAGCAGCCGACGGACAGGGGATCTCTACAATGAGCAGTTCTTC. The chain links TRBV28 to TRBJ2-1; 9 bases fit TRBD1. This CDR3 is 16 amino acids long. The V and J ends lost 6 bases and 3 bases, in that order; junction bases with no gene match: 9. Looked up from germline, CDR1 is MDHEN and CDR2 is SYDVKM. Combining the CDR3 with reference TRBV28 and TRBJ2-1 gives the whole variable domain DVKVTQSSRYLVKRTGEKVFLECVQDMDHENMFWYRQDPGLGLRLIYFSYDVKMKEKGDIPEGYSVSREKKERFSLILESASTNQTSMYLCASSRRTGDLYNEQFFGPGTRLTVL.

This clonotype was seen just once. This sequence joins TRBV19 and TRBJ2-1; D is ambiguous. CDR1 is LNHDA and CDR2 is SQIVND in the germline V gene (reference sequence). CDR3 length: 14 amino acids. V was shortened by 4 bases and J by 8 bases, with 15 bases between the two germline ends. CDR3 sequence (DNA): TGTGCCAGTAGTACTCGGACCAGTGACGATGAGCAGTTCTTC. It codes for CASSTRTSDDEQFF.

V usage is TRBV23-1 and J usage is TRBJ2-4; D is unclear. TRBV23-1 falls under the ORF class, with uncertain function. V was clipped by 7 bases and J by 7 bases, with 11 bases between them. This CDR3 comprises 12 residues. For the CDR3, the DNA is TGCGCCAGCATTCCCATGGTCAACATTCAGTACTTC. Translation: CASIPMVNIQYF.

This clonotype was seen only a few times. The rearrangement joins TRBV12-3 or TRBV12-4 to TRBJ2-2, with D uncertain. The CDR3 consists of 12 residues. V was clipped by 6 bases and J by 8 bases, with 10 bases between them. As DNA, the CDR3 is TGTGCCAGCAGCTGGACCTTGGGGGAGCTGTTTTTT. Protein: CASSWTLGELFF.

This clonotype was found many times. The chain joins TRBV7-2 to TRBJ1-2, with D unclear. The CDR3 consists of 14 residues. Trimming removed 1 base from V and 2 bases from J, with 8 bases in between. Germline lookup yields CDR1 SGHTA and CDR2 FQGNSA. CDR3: CASSLGPGNYGYTF. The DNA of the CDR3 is TGTGCCAGCAGCTTAGGACCCGGGAACTATGGCTACACCTTC.

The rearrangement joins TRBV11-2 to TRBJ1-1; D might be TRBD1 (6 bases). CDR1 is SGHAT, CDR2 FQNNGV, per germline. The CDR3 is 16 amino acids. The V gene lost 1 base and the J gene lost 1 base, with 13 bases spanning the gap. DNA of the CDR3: TGTGCCAGCAGCTTAGCGGGGGGGCTCTGGAACACTGAAGCTTTCTTT. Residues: CASSLAGGLWNTEAFF.

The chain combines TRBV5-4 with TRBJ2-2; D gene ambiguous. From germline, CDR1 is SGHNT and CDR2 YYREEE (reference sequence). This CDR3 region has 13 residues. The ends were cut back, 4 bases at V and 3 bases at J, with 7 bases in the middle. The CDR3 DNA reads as TGTGCCAGCAGCACCCATGACACCGGGGAGCTGTTTTTT. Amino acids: CASSTHDTGELFF.

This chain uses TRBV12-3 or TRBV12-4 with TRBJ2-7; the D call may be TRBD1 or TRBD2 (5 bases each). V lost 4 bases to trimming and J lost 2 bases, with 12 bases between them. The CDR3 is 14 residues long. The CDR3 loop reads CASSWTTGPYEQYF. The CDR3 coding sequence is TGTGCCAGCAGTTGGACCACGGGACCCTACGAGCAGTACTTC.

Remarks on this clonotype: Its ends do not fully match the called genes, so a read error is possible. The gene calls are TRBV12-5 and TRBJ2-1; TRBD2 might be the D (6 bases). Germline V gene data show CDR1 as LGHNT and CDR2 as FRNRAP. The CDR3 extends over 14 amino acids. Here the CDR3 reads CASVLFSSVGEQFF. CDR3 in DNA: TGTGCTAGTGTTTTGTTCTCTAGCGTAGGTGAGCAGTTCTTC.

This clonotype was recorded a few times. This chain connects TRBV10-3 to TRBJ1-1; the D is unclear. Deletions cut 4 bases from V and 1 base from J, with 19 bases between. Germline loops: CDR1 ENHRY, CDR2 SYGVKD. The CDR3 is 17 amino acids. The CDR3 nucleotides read TGTGCCATCAGTGGTGATGACATGCTCCGGCCGAACACTGAAGCTTTCTTT. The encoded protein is CAISGDDMLRPNTEAFF.

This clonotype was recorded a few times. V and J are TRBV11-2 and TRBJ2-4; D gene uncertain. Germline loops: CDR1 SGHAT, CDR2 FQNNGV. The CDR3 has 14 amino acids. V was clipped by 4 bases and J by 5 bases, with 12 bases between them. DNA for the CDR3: TGTGCCAGCAGCTCCCCGAGAATGGAAAACATTCAGTACTTC. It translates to CASSSPRMENIQYF.

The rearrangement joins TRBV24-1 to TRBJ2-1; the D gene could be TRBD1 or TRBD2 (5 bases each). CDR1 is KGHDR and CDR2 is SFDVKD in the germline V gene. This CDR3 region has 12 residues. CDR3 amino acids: CATAASYNEQFF. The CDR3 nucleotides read TGTGCGACAGCGGCCTCCTACAATGAGCAGTTCTTC.

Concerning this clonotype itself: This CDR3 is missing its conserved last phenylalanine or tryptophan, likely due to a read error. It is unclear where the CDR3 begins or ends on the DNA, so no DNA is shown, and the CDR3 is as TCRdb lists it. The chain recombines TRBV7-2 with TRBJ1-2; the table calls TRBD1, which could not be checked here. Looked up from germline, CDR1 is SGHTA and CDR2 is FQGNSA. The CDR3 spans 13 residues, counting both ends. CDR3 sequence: CASRGRGIYGYTL.

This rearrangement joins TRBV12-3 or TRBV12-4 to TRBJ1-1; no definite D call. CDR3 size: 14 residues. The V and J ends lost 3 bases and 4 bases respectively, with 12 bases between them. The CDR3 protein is CASSFREFSTEAFF. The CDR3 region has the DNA TGTGCCAGCAGTTTCCGAGAATTTAGCACTGAAGCTTTCTTT.

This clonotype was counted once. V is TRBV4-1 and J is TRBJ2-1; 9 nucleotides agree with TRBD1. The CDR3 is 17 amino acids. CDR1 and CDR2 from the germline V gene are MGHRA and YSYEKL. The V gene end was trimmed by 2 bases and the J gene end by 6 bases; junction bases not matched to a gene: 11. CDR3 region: CASSQSSGTGFSNEQFF. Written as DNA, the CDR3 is TGCGCCAGCAGCCAATCCTCCGGGACAGGGTTTTCCAATGAGCAGTTCTTC.

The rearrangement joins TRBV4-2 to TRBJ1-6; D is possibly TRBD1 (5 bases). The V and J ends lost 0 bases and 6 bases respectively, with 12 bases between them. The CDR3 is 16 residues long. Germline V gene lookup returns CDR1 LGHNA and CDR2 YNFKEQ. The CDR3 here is CASSQDWRGGNSPLHF. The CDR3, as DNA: TGTGCCAGCAGCCAAGATTGGAGGGGTGGTAATTCACCCCTCCACTTT.

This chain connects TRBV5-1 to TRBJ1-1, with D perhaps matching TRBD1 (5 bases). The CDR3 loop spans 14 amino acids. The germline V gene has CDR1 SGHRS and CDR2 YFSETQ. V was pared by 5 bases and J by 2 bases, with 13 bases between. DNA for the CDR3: TGCGCCAGCAGTCACGGGGCGGCCAACACTGAAGCTTTCTTT. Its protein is CASSHGAANTEAFF.

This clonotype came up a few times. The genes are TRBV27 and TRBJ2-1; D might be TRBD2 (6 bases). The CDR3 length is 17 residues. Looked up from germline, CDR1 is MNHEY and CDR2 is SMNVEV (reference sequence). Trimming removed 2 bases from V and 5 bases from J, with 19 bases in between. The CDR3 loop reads CASSLLPPSELNNEQFF. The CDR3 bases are TGTGCCAGCAGTTTACTTCCCCCTAGCGAGTTAAACAATGAGCAGTTCTTC.

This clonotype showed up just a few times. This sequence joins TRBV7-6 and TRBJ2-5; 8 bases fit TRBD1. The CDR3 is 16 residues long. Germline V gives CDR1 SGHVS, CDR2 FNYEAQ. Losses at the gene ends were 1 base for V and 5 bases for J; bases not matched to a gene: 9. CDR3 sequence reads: CASSLEGQGPHETQYF. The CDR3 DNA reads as TGTGCCAGCAGCTTAGAAGGACAGGGCCCCCACGAGACCCAGTACTTC. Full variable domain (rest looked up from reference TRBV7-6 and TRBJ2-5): GAGVSQSPRYKVTKRGQDVALRCDPISGHVSLYWYRQALGQGPEFLTYFNYEAQQDKSGLPNDRFSAERPEGSISTLTIQRTEQRDSAMYRCASSLEGQGPHETQYFGPGTRLLVL.

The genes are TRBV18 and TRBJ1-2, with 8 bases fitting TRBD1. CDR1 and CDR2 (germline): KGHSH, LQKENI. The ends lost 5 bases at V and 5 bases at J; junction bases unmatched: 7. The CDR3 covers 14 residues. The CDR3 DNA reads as TGTGCCAGCTCATTCGACAGGGGAAATTATGGCTACACCTTC. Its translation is CASSFDRGNYGYTF.